A selection of T cell receptor beta chains follows, all from one sample in a study of T cell responses to AZD1222 COVID-19 vaccine. Measured with immunoSEQ multiplex PCR; TCRdb has only the in-frame clones, and not every one. The table has some 140,000 clones, more than 85% seen once. Sample: peripheral blood, taken on day 0 of AZD1222 vaccination. All receptors derive from an adult in good health. Each CDR3 is given with its conserved first and last residue. The D gene is left open where the match is weak. Some rows have no size entry. The others give once, few or many, or a class for an expanded clone.

TRBJ1-5 NA NA TRBV10-3 TGTGCCATCAGTGTGGACACTGGCCATCAGCCCCAGCATTTT CAISVDTGHQPQHF
TRBJ2-2 NA NA TRBV14 TGTGCCAGCAGCGGCCGACAGTCGAACACCGGGGAGCTGTTTTTT CASSGRQSNTGELFF
TRBJ2-2 NA NA TRBV11-2 TGTGCCAGCAGCTTAGGCACCGGGGAGCTGTTTTTT CASSLGTGELFF
TRBJ2-4 TRBD1 NA TRBV9 TGTGCCAGCAGCGCCCACGGGGGACAGGGAAACATTCAGTACTTC CASSAHGGQGNIQYF
TRBJ1-1 NA NA TRBV28 TGTGCCAGCAGTTCTACTGACTTCCTAGGGCAAAACATGAACACTGAAGCTTTCTTT CASSSTDFLGQNMNTEAFF
TRBJ1-1 TRBD1 NA TRBV27 TGTGCCAGCAGTCCGGGGACAGGGAAGAACACTGAAGCTTTCTTT CASSPGTGKNTEAFF
TRBJ1-1 TRBD1 NA TRBV5-1 TGCGCCAGCAGCTTCCTGGACAGGGGCACTGAAGCTTTCTTT CASSFLDRGTEAFF
TRBJ2-7 NA NA TRBV11-2 TGTGCCAGCAGCTTTAGAGGGGACGAGCAGTACTTC CASSFRGDEQYF
TRBJ2-7 NA few TRBV16 TGTGCCAGCAGCCAATCGTGGACGGGGTCCTACGAGCAGTACTTC CASSQSWTGSYEQYF
TRBJ2-2 NA NA TRBV4-1 TGCGCCAGCAGCCAAGACGGGGCGGCAGCCTCGAACACCGGGGAGCTGTTTTTT CASSQDGAAASNTGELFF
TRBJ2-5 TRBD2 NA TRBV9 TGTGCCAGCAGCACAGGACTAGCAGAGACCCAGTACTTC CASSTGLAETQYF
TRBJ1-2 NA once TRBV15 TGTGCCACCAGCAGAGAAAGAGGGAATTCCCATGGCTACACCTTC CATSRERGNSHGYTF
TRBJ2-7 TRBD1 once TRBV2 TGTGCCAGCACCCTGGACAGGGGGCCCTCCTACGAGCAGTACTTC CASTLDRGPSYEQYF
TRBJ2-1 TRBD2 NA TRBV6-5 TGTGCCAGCAGCCTCTGGGGCGGGAGTTACAATGAGCAGTTCTTC CASSLWGGSYNEQFF
TRBJ1-5 TRBD1 NA TRBV27 TGTGCCAGCAGTTTAGGGACAGGGAGAAATCAGCCCCAGCATTTT CASSLGTGRNQPQHF
TRBJ2-5 NA NA TRBV28 TGTGCCAGCAGTTTACTCCGATCGGCTAGCTATGAGACCCAGTACTTC CASSLLRSASYETQYF
TRBJ2-5 TRBD1 NA TRBV3-1/TRBV3-2 TGTGCCAGCAGGGACCAGGGGGCACAGGAGACCCAGTACTTC CASRDQGAQETQYF
TRBJ2-1 NA NA TRBV15 TGTGCCACCAGCGAATGGGCTAGTGGGTACAATGAGCAGTTCTTC CATSEWASGYNEQFF
TRBJ1-2 TRBD1 NA TRBV7-2 TGTGCCAGCAGCTTCGTGCAGGGGACAGGGGGCTCTGGCTACACCTTC CASSFVQGTGGSGYTF
TRBJ2-1 NA NA TRBV6-4 TGTGCCAGCAGTGTCAACTACCGGGAGACTGAGCAGTTCTTC CASSVNYRETEQFF
TRBJ1-1 NA NA TRBV28 TGTGCCAGCAGTTTATACGGCAGGATGAACACTGAAGCTTTCTTT CASSLYGRMNTEAFF
TRBJ1-6 NA NA TRBV30 TGTGCCTGGAGTGTACGAAGAGGGTCCGTACTGCGCTCCTATAATTCACCCCTCCACTTT CAWSVRRGSVLRSYNSPLHF
TRBJ1-5 TRBD1 NA TRBV19 TGTGCCAGTAGGAAACATCAGGGGGCTGTGAGCAATCAGCCCCAGCATTTT CASRKHQGAVSNQPQHF
TRBJ1-4 NA NA TRBV30 TGTGCCTGGTACAGGCTTAAACGTGCAACTAATGAAAAACTGTTTTTT CAWYRLKRATNEKLFF
TRBJ1-2 TRBD1 NA TRBV25-1 TGTGCCAGCAGTGAATTTGCAGGGGGAAGCGATGGCTACACCTTC CASSEFAGGSDGYTF
TRBJ1-1 NA few TRBV7-3 TGTGCCAGCAGCTTAAATAGGGCGAGTAGGGTGTCGGAAGCTTTCTTT CASSLNRASRVSEAFF
TRBJ2-1 NA once TRBV20-1 TGCAGTGCTAGTAGTTTATTTGAGGGAGCTTACAATGAGCAGTTCTTC CSASSLFEGAYNEQFF
TRBJ1-2 NA NA TRBV3-1/TRBV3-2 TGTGCCAGCAGCCCTAGGGACTACAAGAACTATGGCTACACCTTC CASSPRDYKNYGYTF
TRBJ2-7 TRBD2 NA TRBV25-1 TGTGCCAGCAGTGAGGGCGGGAGGGCCCACGAGCAGTACTTC CASSEGGRAHEQYF
TRBJ1-1 TRBD1 NA TRBV27 TGTGCCAGCAGTTCGCGGGACAGAGAGAACACTGAAGCTTTCTTT CASSSRDRENTEAFF
TRBJ1-2 NA NA TRBV5-1 TGCGCCAGCTCGGACGGAGGGTGGGACTATGGCTACACCTTC CASSDGGWDYGYTF
TRBJ2-3 NA NA TRBV4-2 TGTGCCAGCAGCCAAGAAAGTGGACTCACAGATACGCAGTATTTT CASSQESGLTDTQYF
TRBJ2-7 NA NA TRBV5-1 TGCGCCAGCAGCCCTACCCCGGGACACCCCTTTCAGTACTTC CASSPTPGHPFQYF
TRBJ2-5 TRBD2 NA TRBV3-1/TRBV3-2 TGTGCCAGCAGGCAGACTAGCGGGAGGGAAGAGACCCAGTACTTC CASRQTSGREETQYF
TRBJ1-1 NA NA TRBV19 TGTGCCACCCGACAGACTCCCAACACTGAAGCTTTCTTT CATRQTPNTEAFF
TRBJ1-5 NA NA TRBV19 TGTGCCAGTAGTCCGGGTAGCGCCAATCAGCCCCAGCATTTT CASSPGSANQPQHF
TRBJ1-4 NA few TRBV7-9 TGTGCCAGCAGCCTGACCCCCCCAGGGAATGAAAAACTGTTTTTT CASSLTPPGNEKLFF
TRBJ2-3 TRBD2 NA TRBV5-1 TGCGCCAGCAGCTCAGGACTAGCGGGCATCACAGATACGCAGTATTTT CASSSGLAGITDTQYF
TRBJ1-6 NA NA TRBV9 TGTGCCAGCAGCGTGGGGGGCGAGGCACCCCTCCACTTT CASSVGGEAPLHF
TRBJ2-5 NA once TRBV5-5 TGTGCCAGCAGCTTGGCCGCTCGGGAAGAGACCCAGTACTTC CASSLAAREETQYF
TRBJ2-3 TRBD2 NA TRBV29-1 TGCAGCGTTGGGGAGGCTAGCGGGAGAGGCACAGATACGCAGTATTTT CSVGEASGRGTDTQYF
TRBJ2-3 NA NA TRBV7-7 TGTGCCAGCAGCCCCGACAGGACCAGAGATACGCAGTATTTT CASSPDRTRDTQYF
TRBJ1-1 NA NA TRBV5-1 TGCGCCAGCAGCTTGAACACTGAAGCTTTCTTT CASSLNTEAFF
TRBJ1-4 NA NA TRBV27 TGTGCCAGCAGTTCCCGGGGAGCAACTAATGAAAAACTGTTTTTT CASSSRGATNEKLFF
TRBJ2-2 TRBD1 few TRBV6-4 TGTGCCAGCAGTGACGGACAGGGGGCCGGGGAGCTGTTTTTT CASSDGQGAGELFF
TRBJ2-1 NA NA TRBV7-2 TGTGCCAGCAGCTTATCTTGGGCCAGCGAGAATGAGCAGTTCTTC CASSLSWASENEQFF
TRBJ2-3 NA NA TRBV18 TGTGCCAGCTCACCACTGGGTCTCACAGATACGCAGTATTTT CASSPLGLTDTQYF
TRBJ2-5 TRBD1 NA TRBV28 TGTGCCAGCAGTTGGAGGACAGGGACGGGCGAGACCCAGTACTTC CASSWRTGTGETQYF
TRBJ2-2 TRBD1 once TRBV5-1 TGCGCCAGCAGCCTACAGGGGGGAGCGAACACCGGGGAGCTGTTTTTT CASSLQGGANTGELFF
TRBJ2-7 TRBD2 NA TRBV2 TGTGCCAGCGACCCTCGGGGTACAAGGGCGACTAGCGGGAGGGCCTACGAGCAGTACTTC CASDPRGTRATSGRAYEQYF
TRBJ2-3 NA NA TRBV14 TGTGCCAGCAGCCAGGTACTAGTGGATACGCAGTATTTT CASSQVLVDTQYF
TRBJ2-7 TRBD2 NA TRBV4-3 TGCGCCCCCCGCGCCGGGGGGGGTAAGGGCTACGAGCAGTACTTC CAPRAGGGKGYEQYF
TRBJ1-3 NA NA TRBV11-3 TGTGCCAGCAGCTTGGACGGCCTCTCTGGAAACACCATATATTTT CASSLDGLSGNTIYF
TRBJ1-2 NA NA TRBV15 TGTGCCACCAGCACGGGGGGCAGCTATGGCTACACCTTC CATSTGGSYGYTF
TRBJ2-2 TRBD2 NA TRBV5-1 TGCGCCAGCAGCTTGGTGGGAGGGATCACCGGGGAGCTGTTTTTT CASSLVGGITGELFF